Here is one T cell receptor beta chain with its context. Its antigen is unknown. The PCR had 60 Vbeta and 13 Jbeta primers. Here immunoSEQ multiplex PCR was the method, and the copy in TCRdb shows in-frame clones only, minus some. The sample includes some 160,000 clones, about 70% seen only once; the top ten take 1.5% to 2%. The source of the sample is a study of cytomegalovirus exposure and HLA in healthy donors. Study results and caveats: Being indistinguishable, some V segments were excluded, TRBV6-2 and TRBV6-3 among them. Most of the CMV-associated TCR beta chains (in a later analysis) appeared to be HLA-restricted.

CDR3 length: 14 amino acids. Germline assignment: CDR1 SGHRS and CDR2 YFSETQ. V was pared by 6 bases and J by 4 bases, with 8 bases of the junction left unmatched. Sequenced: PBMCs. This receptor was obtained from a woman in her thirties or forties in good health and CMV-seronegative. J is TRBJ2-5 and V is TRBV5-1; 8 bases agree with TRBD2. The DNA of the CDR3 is TGCGCCAGCAACCCGGCGGGGGGAGGAGAGACCCAGTACTTC. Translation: CASNPAGGGETQYF.